The sequence of this TCR beta chain was determined in a study of graft-versus-host responses after intestinal transplantation. Study-level information: Multivisceral, liver-intestinal, or isolated intestinal transplants were given to recipients.

Measured with immunoSEQ multiplex PCR; TCRdb has only the in-frame clones, and not every one. The data contain over 90,000 clones, about 91% of them singletons. The CDR3 has 14 amino acids. Germline V gene lookup returns CDR1 SGHVS and CDR2 FNYEAQ. V lost 1 base to trimming and J lost 0 bases, with 7 bases between them. This clone is a singleton in its sample. Its antigen is undetermined. Study outcomes and limitations: Recipient marrow harbored GvH clones, some of which surfaced first in ileum or blood.

This chain links TRBV7-6 with TRBJ2-7, with D hard to call. The clonotype comes from a human donor who received an intestinal transplant. Sequenced here: unstimulated CD8+ T cells sorted from spleen or lymph node cells, sampled before intestinal transplant. Here the CDR3 DNA reads TGTGCCAGCAGCTTAGTTGGCAGCTCCTACGAGCAGTACTTC. Translated: CASSLVGSSYEQYF.